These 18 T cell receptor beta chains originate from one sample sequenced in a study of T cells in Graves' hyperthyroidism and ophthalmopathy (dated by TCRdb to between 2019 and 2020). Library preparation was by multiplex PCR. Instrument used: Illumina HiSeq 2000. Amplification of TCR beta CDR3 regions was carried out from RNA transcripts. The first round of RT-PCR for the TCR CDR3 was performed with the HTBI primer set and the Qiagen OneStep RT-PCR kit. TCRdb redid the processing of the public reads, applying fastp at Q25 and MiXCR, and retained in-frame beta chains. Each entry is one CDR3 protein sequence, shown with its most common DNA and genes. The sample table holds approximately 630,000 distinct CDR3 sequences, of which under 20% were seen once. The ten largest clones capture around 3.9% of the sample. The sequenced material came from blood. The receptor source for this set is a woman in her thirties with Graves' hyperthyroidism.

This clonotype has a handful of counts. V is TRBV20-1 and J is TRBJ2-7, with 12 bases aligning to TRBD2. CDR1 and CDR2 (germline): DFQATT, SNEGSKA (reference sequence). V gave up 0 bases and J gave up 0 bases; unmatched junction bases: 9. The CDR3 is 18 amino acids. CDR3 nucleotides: TGCAGTGCTAGAGACAAAACGGGACTAGCGGGCAGCTCCTACGAGCAGTACTTC. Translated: CSARDKTGLAGSSYEQYF.

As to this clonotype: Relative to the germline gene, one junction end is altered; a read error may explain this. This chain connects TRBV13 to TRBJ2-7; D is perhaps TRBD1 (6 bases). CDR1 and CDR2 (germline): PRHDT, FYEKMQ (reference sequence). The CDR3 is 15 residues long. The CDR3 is CASSSGTSTPYKQYF. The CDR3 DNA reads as TGTGCCAGCAGCTCCGGGACATCCACCCCCTACAAGCAGTACTTC.

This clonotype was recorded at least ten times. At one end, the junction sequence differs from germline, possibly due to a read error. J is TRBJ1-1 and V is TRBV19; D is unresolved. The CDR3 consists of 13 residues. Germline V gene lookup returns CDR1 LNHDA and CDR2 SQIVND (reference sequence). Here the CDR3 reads CASSIGPNTEAFF. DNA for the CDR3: TGCGCCAGCAGCATAGGGCCGAACACTGAAGCTTTCTTT.

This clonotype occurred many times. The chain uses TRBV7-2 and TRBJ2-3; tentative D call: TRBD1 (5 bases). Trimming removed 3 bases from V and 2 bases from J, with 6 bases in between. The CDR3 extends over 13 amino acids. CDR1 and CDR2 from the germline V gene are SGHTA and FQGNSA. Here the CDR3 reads CASSFRDTDTQYF. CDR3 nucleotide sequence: TGTGCCAGCAGCTTCAGGGACACAGATACGCAGTATTTT.

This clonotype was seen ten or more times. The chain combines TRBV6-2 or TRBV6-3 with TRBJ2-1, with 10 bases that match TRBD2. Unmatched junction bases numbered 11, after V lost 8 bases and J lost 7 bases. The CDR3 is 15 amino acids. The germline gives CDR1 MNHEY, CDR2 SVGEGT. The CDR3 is CASYYSTSGKNEQFF. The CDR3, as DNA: TGTGCCAGCTACTACTCAACTAGCGGGAAGAATGAGCAGTTCTTC.

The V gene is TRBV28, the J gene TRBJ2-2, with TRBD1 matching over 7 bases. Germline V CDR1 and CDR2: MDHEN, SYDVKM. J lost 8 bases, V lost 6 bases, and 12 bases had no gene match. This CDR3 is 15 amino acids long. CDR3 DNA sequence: TGTGCCAGCAGCCCCCCGGGACAGAAAAGGGGGGAGCTGTTTTTT. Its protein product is CASSPPGQKRGELFF.

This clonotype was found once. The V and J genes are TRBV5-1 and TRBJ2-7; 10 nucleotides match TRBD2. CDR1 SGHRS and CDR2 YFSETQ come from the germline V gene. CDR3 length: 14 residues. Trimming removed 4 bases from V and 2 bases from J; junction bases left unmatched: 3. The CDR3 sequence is CASSILAGAYEQYF. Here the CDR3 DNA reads TGCGCCAGCAGCATTCTAGCGGGAGCCTACGAGCAGTACTTC.

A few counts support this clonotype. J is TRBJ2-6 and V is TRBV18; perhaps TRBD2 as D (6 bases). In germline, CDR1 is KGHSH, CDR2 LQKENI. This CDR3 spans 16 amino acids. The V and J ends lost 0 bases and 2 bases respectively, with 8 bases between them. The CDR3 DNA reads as TGTGCCAGCTCACCACCAGGGAGGACTGGGGCCAACGTCCTGACTTTC. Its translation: CASSPPGRTGANVLTF.

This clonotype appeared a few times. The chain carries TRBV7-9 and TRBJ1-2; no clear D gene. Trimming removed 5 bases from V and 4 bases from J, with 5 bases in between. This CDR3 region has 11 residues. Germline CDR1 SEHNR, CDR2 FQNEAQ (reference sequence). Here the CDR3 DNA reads TGTGCCAGCAGCAGGGTCTATGGCTACACCTTC. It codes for CASSRVYGYTF.

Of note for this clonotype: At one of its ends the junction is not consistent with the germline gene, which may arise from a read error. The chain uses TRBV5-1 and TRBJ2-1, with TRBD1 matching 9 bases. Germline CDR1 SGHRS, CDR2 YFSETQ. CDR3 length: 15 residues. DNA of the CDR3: TGCGCCGGCAGCATTGGGACAGGGTCCTACAATGAGCAGTTCTTC. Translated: CAGSIGTGSYNEQFF.

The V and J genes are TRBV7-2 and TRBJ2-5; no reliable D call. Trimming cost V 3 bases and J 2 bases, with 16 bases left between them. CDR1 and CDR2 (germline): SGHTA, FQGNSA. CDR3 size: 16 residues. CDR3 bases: TGTGCCAGCAGCTTGACCAAAATCCCCAGGCAAGAGACCCAGTACTTC. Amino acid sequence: CASSLTKIPRQETQYF. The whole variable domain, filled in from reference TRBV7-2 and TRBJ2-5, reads GAGVSQSPSNKVTEKGKDVELRCDPISGHTALYWYRQSLGQGLEFLIYFQGNSAPDKSGLPSDRFSAERTGGSVSTLTIQRTQQEDSAVYLCASSLTKIPRQETQYFGPGTRLLVL.

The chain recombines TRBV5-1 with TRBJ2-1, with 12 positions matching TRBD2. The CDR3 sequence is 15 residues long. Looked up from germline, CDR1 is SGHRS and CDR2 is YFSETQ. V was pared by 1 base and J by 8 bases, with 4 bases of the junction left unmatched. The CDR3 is CASSLSLAGGDEQFF. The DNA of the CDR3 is TGCGCCAGCAGCTTGTCACTAGCGGGAGGAGATGAGCAGTTCTTC.

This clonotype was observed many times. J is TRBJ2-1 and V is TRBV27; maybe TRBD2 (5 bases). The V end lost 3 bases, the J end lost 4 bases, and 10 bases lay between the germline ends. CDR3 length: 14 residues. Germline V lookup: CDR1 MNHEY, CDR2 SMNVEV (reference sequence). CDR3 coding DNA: TGTGCCAGCAGTTTTGGAGGCAGTTACAATGAGCAGTTCTTC. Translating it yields CASSFGGSYNEQFF.

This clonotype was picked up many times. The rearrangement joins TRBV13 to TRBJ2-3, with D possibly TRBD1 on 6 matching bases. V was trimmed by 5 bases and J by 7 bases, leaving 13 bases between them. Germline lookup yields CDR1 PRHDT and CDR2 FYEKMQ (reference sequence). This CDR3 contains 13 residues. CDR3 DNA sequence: TGTGCCAGCAGCGATTACAGGGTAAATACGCAGTATTTT. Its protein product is CASSDYRVNTQYF.

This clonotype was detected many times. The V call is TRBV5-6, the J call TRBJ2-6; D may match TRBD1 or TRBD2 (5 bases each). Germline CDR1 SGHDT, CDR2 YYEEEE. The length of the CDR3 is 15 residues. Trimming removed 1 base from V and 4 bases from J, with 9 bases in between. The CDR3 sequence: CASSLLGTGANVLTF. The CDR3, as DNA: TGTGCCAGCAGCTTGTTGGGGACCGGGGCCAACGTCCTGACTTTC.

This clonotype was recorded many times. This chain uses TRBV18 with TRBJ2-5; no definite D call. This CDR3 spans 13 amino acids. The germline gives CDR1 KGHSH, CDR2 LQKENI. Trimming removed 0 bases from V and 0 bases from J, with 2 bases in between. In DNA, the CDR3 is TGTGCCAGCTCACCACCGTACCAAGAGACCCAGTACTTC. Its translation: CASSPPYQETQYF.

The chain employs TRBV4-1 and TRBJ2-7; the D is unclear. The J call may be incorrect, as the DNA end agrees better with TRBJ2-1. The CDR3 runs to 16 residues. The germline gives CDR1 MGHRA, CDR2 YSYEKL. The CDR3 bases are TGCGCCAGCAGCCAAGTGGGCTATAGCAGCTCCTACGAGCAGTTCTTC. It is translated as CASSQVGYSSSYEQFF.

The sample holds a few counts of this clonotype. The CDR3 DNA follows: TGTGCCAGCAGTTTGGAACAGGGAGGCTCGGGGACCCAGTACTTC. Its protein is CASSLEQGGSGTQYF. V is TRBV28 and J is TRBJ2-5; TRBD1 or TRBD2 may be the D gene (6 bases each). The CDR3 is 15 residues long. Between the trimmed V and J ends, which lost 3 bases and 7 bases, there was a span of 18 bases. In germline, CDR1 is MDHEN, CDR2 SYDVKM. Combining the CDR3 with reference TRBV28 and TRBJ2-5 gives the whole variable domain DVKVTQSSRYLVKRTGEKVFLECVQDMDHENMFWYRQDPGLGLRLIYFSYDVKMKEKGDIPEGYSVSREKKERFSLILESASTNQTSMYLCASSLEQGGSGTQYFGPGTRLLVL.